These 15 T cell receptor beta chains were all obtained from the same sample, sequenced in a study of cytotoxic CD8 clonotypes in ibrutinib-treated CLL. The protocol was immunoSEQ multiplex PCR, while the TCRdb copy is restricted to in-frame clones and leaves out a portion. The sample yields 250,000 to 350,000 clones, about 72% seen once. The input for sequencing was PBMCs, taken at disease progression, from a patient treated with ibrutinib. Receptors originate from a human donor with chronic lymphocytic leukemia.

The CDR3 region is CASSPRSGGYEQYF. For the CDR3, the DNA is TGTGCCAGCAGCCCCCGTAGCGGGGGCTACGAGCAGTACTTC. This sequence joins TRBV7-2 and TRBJ2-7; 9 bases align to TRBD2. V gave up 5 bases and J gave up 3 bases; unmatched junction bases: 5. CDR3 length equals 14 residues. Per the germline V gene, CDR1 is SGHTA and CDR2 is FQGNSA.

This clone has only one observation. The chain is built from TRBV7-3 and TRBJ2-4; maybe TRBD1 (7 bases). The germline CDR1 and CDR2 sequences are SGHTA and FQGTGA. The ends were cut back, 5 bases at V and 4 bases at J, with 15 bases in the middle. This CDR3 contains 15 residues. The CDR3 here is CASSLRGAQKNIQYF. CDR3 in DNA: TGTGCCAGCAGCCTCAGGGGGGCCCAAAAAAACATTCAGTACTTC.

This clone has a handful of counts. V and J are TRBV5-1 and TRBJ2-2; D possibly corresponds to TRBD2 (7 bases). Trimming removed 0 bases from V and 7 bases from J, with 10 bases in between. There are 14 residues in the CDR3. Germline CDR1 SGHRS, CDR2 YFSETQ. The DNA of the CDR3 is TGCGCCAGCAGCTTGGGCGGGGGCGTCGGGGAGCTGTTTTTT. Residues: CASSLGGGVGELFF.

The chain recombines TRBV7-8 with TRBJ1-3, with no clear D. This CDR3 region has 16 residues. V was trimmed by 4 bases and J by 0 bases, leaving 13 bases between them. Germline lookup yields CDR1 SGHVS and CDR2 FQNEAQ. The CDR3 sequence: CASSSRTWGSGNTIYF. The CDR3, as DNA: TGTGCCAGCAGCTCGCGGACCTGGGGCTCTGGAAACACCATATATTTT.

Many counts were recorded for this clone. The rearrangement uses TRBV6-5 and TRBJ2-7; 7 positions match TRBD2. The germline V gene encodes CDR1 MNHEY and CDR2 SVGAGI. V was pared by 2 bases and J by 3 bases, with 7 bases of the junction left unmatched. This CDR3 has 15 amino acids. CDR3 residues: CASSYHPGLNYEQYF. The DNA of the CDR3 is TGTGCCAGCAGTTACCATCCGGGACTAAACTACGAGCAGTACTTC.

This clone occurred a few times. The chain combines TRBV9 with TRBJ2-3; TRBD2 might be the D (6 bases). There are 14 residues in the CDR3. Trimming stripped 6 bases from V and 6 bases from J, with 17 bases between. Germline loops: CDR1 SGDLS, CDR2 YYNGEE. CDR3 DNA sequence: TGTGCCAGCACGAAGCGCGGGGTCGCGGATACGCAGTATTTT. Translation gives CASTKRGVADTQYF.

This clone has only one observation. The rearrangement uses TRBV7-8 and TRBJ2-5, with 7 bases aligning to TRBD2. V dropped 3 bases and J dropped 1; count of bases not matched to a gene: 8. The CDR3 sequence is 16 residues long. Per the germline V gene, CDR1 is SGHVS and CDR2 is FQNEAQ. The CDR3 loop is CASSFRGQRGQETQYF. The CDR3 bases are TGTGCCAGCAGCTTTAGGGGCCAGCGGGGCCAAGAGACCCAGTACTTC.

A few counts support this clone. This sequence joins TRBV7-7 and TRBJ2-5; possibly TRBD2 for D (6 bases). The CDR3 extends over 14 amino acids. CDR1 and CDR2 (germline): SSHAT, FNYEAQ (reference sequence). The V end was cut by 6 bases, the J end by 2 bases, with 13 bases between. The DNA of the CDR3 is TGTGCCAGCAGTCCACTTAGCGGACAAGAGACCCAGTACTTC. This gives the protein CASSPLSGQETQYF.

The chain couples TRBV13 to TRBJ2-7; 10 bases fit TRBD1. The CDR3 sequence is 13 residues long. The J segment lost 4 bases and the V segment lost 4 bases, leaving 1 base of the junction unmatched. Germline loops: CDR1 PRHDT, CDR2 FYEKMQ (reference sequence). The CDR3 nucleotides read TGTGCCAGCAGCTGGGACAGGGGTTACGAGCAGTACTTC. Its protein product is CASSWDRGYEQYF. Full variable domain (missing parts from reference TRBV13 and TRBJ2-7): AAGVIQSPRHLIKEKRETATLKCYPIPRHDTVYWYQQGPGQDPQFLISFYEKMQSDKGSIPDRFSAQQFSDYHSELNMSSLELGDSALYFCASSWDRGYEQYFGPGTRLTVT.

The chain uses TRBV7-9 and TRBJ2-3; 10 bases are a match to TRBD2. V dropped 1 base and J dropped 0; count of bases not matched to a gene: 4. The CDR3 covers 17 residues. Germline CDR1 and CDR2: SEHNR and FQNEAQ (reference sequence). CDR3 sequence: CASSLESGRASTDTQYF. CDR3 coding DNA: TGTGCCAGCAGCTTAGAAAGCGGGAGGGCGAGCACAGATACGCAGTATTTT.

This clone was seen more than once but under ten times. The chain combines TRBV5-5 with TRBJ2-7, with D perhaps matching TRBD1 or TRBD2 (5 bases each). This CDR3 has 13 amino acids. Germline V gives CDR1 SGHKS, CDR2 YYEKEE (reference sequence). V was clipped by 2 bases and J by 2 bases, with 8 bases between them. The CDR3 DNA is TGTGCCAGCAGCTTCGAGGGGACCTACGAGCAGTACTTC. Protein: CASSFEGTYEQYF.

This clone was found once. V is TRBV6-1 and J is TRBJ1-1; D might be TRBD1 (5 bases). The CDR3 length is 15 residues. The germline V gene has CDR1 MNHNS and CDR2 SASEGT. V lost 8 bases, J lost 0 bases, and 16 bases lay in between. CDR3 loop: CASGREGTVNTEAFF. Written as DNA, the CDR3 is TGTGCCAGCGGGCGTGAAGGGACGGTGAACACTGAAGCTTTCTTT.

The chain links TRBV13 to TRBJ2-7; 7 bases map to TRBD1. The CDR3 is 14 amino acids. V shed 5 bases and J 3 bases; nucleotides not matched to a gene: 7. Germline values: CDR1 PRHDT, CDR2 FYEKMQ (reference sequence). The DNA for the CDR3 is TGTGCCAGCAGCACCGGGACAGAAGGCTACGAGCAGTACTTC. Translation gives CASSTGTEGYEQYF.

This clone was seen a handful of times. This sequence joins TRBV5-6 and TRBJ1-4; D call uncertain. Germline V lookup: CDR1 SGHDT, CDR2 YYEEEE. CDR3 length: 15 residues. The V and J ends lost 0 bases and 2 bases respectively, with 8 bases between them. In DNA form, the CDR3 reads TGTGCCAGCAGCTTGGGAAGGAATACTAATGAAAAACTGTTTTTT. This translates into CASSLGRNTNEKLFF.

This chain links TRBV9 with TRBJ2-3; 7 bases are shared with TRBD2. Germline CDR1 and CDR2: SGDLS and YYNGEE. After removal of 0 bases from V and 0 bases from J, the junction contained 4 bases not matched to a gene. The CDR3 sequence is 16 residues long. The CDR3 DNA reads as TGTGCCAGCAGCGTAGAGGGCGGGGGTAGCACAGATACGCAGTATTTT. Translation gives CASSVEGGGSTDTQYF.